What follows are 9 T cell receptor beta chains derived from one specimen sequenced in a study of breast tumors, draining lymph nodes, adjacent tissues. Breast cancer patients provided tissue from their axillary draining lymph nodes. TCRdb used MiXCR to reprocess the multiplex PCR reads, holding one entry per CDR3 protein. The profile shows 150,000 or so distinct CDR3 sequences, around a third of them singletons. Sequenced: axillary lymph node tissue. The receptors here all came from a female donor with breast cancer. Some clones in this sample may be carry-over from other donors' samples.

This clonotype has at least ten counts. The genes are TRBV3-1 and TRBJ1-2; D might be TRBD1 (5 bases). This CDR3 is 13 amino acids long. Deletions cut 4 bases from V and 7 bases from J, with 13 bases between. Germline CDR1 and CDR2: LGHDT and YNNKEL (reference sequence). As DNA, the CDR3 is TGTGCCAGCAGCCCGTACGGGGCCACTGGCTACACCTTC. Residues: CASSPYGATGYTF.

As for this clonotype: At one end the junction does not follow the germline gene, possibly because of a read error. The chain combines TRBV19 with TRBJ2-6; D gene uncertain. CDR3 size: 15 residues. The germline gives CDR1 LNHDA, CDR2 SQIVND (reference sequence). As DNA, the CDR3 is TGTGCCAGTAATATAGGGTTCTCTGGGGCCAACGTCCTGACTTTC. This sequence encodes CASNIGFSGANVLTF.

About this clonotype itself: A much larger clone differs by one base, so this may be a read error. Because it lacks the conserved phenylalanine or tryptophan at the end, this CDR3 is likely a read error. The chain combines TRBV6-2 or TRBV6-3 with TRBJ2-2; D not resolved. This CDR3 has 13 amino acids. CDR1 and CDR2 (germline): MNHEY, SVGEGT. The germline V and J ends were trimmed by 6 bases and 6 bases, with 11 bases remaining between them. The CDR3: CASRLLNSGELFL. CDR3 sequence (DNA): TGTGCCAGCAGGCTTTTAAACTCCGGGGAGCTGTTTCTT.

This clonotype was seen ten or more times. CDR3 DNA sequence: TGTGCCAGCAGACGGCCGGTAACCTACGAGCAGTACTTC. This gives the protein CASRRPVTYEQYF. The chain recombines TRBV6-5 with TRBJ2-7; D uncertain. V gave up 6 bases and J gave up 2 bases, with 11 bases separating them. In germline, CDR1 is MNHEY, CDR2 SVGAGI. The length of the CDR3 is 13 residues.

This clonotype was detected many times. The chain recombines TRBV28 with TRBJ1-5, with D unresolved. The CDR3 consists of 12 residues. Trimming stripped 8 bases from V and 2 bases from J, with 7 bases between. Germline V gene data show CDR1 as MDHEN and CDR2 as SYDVKM. The CDR3 bases are TGTGCCAGCCTACCGGGCAATCAGCCCCAGCATTTT. Protein: CASLPGNQPQHF.

The genes are TRBV2 and TRBJ2-5, with 7 nucleotides matching TRBD1. CDR1 is SNHLY and CDR2 is FYNNEI in the germline V gene. V lost 2 bases and J lost 9; bases outside the gene matches: 12. There are 15 residues in the CDR3. Written as DNA, the CDR3 is TGTGCCAGCAGTGAAACGACAGGGTGGATAGTTTCCCAGTACTTC. It is translated as CASSETTGWIVSQYF. Looking up the rest from reference TRBV2 and TRBJ2-5 gives the full variable domain: EPEVTQTPSHQVTQMGQEVILRCVPISNHLYFYWYRQILGQKVEFLVSFYNNEISEKSEIFDDQFSVERPDGSNFTLKIRSTKLEDSAMYFCASSETTGWIVSQYFGPGTRLLVL.

Details on this clonotype: Since a much larger clone is just one base distant, this may be a read error. The chain carries TRBV6-5 and TRBJ2-3, with D possibly matching TRBD2 (5 bases). The CDR3 length is 13 residues. With 5 bases removed from V and 3 bases from J, the gap between germline ends came to 9 bases. CDR1 and CDR2 from the germline V gene are MNHEY and SVGAGI. CDR3 nucleotides: TGTGCCAGCAGTCACGGGGTGACAGATACGCAGTATTTT. This translates into CASSHGVTDTQYF.

This clonotype was seen ten or more times. The chain combines TRBV4-3 with TRBJ2-3; D assignment may be TRBD1 or TRBD2 (5 bases each). V dropped 0 bases and J dropped 6 bases, with 19 bases sitting between them. Germline V gives CDR1 LGHNA, CDR2 YSLEER. CDR3 size: 17 residues. CDR3 region: CASSQDPGRGYPDTQYF. CDR3 DNA sequence: TGCGCCAGCAGCCAAGACCCGGGACGAGGCTATCCGGATACGCAGTATTTT.

This sequence joins TRBV5-1 and TRBJ2-5; 9 bases fit TRBD1. This CDR3 has 15 residues. V was pared by 5 bases and J by 5 bases, with 10 bases of the junction left unmatched. The germline V gene encodes CDR1 SGHRS and CDR2 YFSETQ. The CDR3 spells CASRRGTGRQETQYF. The CDR3 nucleotides read TGCGCCAGCAGGCGCGGGACAGGGAGGCAGGAGACCCAGTACTTC.